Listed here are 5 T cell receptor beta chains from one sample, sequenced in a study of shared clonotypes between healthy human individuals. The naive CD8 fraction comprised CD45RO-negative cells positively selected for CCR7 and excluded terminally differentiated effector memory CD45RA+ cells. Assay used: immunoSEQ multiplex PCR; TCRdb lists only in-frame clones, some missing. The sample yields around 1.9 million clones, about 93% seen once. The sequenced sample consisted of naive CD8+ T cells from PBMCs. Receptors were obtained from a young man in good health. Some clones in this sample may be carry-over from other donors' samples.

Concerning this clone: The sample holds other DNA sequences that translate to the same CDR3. The CDR3 region has the DNA TGTGCCAGCAGCGGACAGGGGTGGAACACTGAAGCTTTCTTT. Translating gives CASSGQGWNTEAFF. The chain employs TRBV7-9 and TRBJ1-1; 9 bases are shared with TRBD1. The CDR3 spans 14 residues. Germline V lookup: CDR1 SEHNR, CDR2 FQNEAQ (reference sequence). V gave up 5 bases and J gave up 1 base; unmatched junction bases: 2. Drawing the rest from reference TRBV7-9 and TRBJ1-1, the complete variable domain is DTGVSQNPRHKITKRGQNVTFRCDPISEHNRLYWYRQTLGQGPEFLTYFQNEAQLEKSRLLSDRFSAERPKGSFSTLEIQRTEQGDSAMYLCASSGQGWNTEAFFGQGTRLTVV.

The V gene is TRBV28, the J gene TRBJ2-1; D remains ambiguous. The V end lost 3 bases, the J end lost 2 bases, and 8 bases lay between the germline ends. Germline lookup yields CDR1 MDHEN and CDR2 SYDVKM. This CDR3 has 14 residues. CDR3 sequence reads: CASSLAETYNEQFF. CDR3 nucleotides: TGTGCCAGCAGTTTGGCGGAGACCTACAATGAGCAGTTCTTC.

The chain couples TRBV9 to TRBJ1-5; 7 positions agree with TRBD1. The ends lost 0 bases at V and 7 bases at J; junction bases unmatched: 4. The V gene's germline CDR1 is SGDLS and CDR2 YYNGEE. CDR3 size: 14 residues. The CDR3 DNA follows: TGTGCCAGCAGCGTAGAGGGGGCCGGACAGCCCCAGCATTTT. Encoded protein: CASSVEGAGQPQHF.

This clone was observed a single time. The CDR3 DNA reads as TGTGCTACCTGGACTCCAGCTAACTATGGCTACACCTTC. Protein product: CATWTPANYGYTF. The chain links TRBV27 to TRBJ1-2; D is unclear. CDR1 and CDR2 (germline): MNHEY, SMNVEV (reference sequence). The CDR3 consists of 13 residues.

The CDR3 loop is CASSHTQGYTF. As DNA, the CDR3 is TGTGCCAGCAGCCACACCCAGGGCTACACCTTC. J is TRBJ1-2 and V is TRBV28, with D unclear. CDR1 and CDR2 (germline): MDHEN, SYDVKM. V lost 6 bases and J lost 8, with 10 bases in between. This CDR3 comprises 11 residues.